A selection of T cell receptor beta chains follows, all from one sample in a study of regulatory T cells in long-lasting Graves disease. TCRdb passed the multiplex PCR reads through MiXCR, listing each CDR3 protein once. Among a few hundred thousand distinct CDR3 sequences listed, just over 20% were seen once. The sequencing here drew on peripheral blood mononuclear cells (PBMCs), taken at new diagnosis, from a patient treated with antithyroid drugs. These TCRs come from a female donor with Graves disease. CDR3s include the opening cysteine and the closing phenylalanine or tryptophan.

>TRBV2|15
CASRDHRDGGEKLFF
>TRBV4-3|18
CASSQDPKDSGRTDTQYF
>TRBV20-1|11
CSATKLETQYF
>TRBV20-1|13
CSARVSGTDTQYF
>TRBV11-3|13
CASSFNEGAEQYF
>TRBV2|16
CASSGTRITSLYGYTF
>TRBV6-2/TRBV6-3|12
CASSRLAGVRYF
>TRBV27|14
CASSLSTNTGELFF
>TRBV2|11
CASSERGGAFF
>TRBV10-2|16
CASTQKGLAGAETQYF
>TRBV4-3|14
CASSQLIENSPLHF
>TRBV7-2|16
CASSSRRGGVGETQYF
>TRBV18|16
CASSPPRDRFYYEQYF
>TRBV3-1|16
CASSQVGGRNVGELFF
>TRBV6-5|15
CASSYWGRLNTEAFF
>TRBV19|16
CASSIGGGGLSYEQYF
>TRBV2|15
CASSDGQGVADTQYF
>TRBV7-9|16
CASSLVGLLSGNTIYF
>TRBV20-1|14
CSAHLAGVEDEQYF
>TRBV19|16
CASSIVGVSSNQPQHF